Following are 6 T cell receptor beta chains from one sample sequenced in a study of T-cell reconstitution after alpha-beta-depleted transplantation in children. Unique molecular identifiers were built into the TCRbeta library. Via MiXCR, TCRdb re-called the PCR reads, giving one row per CDR3 protein. The sample yields about 580,000 distinct CDR3 sequences, 25% to 30% seen once. Sequenced here: PBMCs, sampled before TCRalphabeta/CD19-depleted stem cell transplant. These receptors were taken from a boy under two years old with Wiskott-Aldrich syndrome, due to receive a stem cell transplant.

In its sample, this clonotype was seen a few times. The J gene is TRBJ2-7, the V gene TRBV5-5, with D perhaps TRBD1 (6 bases). The CDR3 runs 13 residues. Germline V gene sequence: CDR1 SGHKS, CDR2 YYEKEE (reference sequence). V dropped 4 bases and J dropped 5 bases, with 13 bases sitting between them. The chain's CDR3 is CASSPEQGHEQYF. The CDR3 DNA reads TGTGCCAGCAGCCCGGAACAGGGCCACGAGCAGTACTTC.

This clonotype was seen a few times. The chain has TRBV11-1 and TRBJ1-5; maybe TRBD1 (5 bases). This CDR3 has 18 residues. Germline CDR1 SGHAT, CDR2 FQDESV (reference sequence). The V end was cut by 1 base, the J end by 4 bases, with 20 bases between. DNA for the CDR3: TGTGCCAGCAGCTTAGTAGAGCCGGGACTGCGAAATAATCAGCCCCAGCATTTT. Translation: CASSLVEPGLRNNQPQHF.

The rearrangement uses TRBV7-2 and TRBJ2-5; a weak D match, TRBD2 (7 bases). The CDR3 is 15 residues long. The germline V gene encodes CDR1 SGHTA and CDR2 FQGNSA. V was cut by 1 base and J by 4 bases, with 13 bases left in between. The CDR3 nucleotides are TGTGCCAGCAGCTTAGTTTCGGGGGGCACAGAGACCCAGTACTTC. This codes for CASSLVSGGTETQYF.

This clonotype was seen only a few times. The rearrangement uses TRBV20-1 and TRBJ2-7, with TRBD2 matching over 10 bases. The length of the CDR3 is 14 residues. The V gene end was trimmed by 2 bases and the J gene end by 4 bases; junction bases not matched to a gene: 5. Germline loops: CDR1 DFQATT, CDR2 SNEGSKA (reference sequence). The CDR3 loop is CSARRATSGYEQYF. The CDR3 DNA reads as TGCAGTGCTAGAAGGGCGACTAGCGGGTACGAGCAGTACTTC.

This chain connects TRBV5-1 to TRBJ2-7; D call uncertain. The V end lost 10 bases, the J end lost 0 bases, and 11 bases lay between the germline ends. Germline CDR1 and CDR2: SGHRS and YFSETQ. This CDR3 has 12 residues. The CDR3 spells CAGPLSSYEQYF. CDR3 DNA sequence: TGCGCCGGCCCCCTGAGCTCCTACGAGCAGTACTTC.

There are a few counts of this clonotype. This chain uses TRBV14 with TRBJ2-1; the D call may be TRBD1 or TRBD2 (6 bases each). The CDR3 spans 16 residues. Per the germline V gene, CDR1 is SGHDN and CDR2 is FVKESK. Trimming took off 5 bases at V and 7 bases at J, with 21 bases between the two ends. The CDR3 DNA sequence: TGTGCCAGCAGCGAACCGAGTCGGGGGCCGCGGAATGAGCAGTTCTTC. Protein: CASSEPSRGPRNEQFF.